This T cell receptor (beta chain) is drawn from a study of blood T cell repertoires in COVID-19. About the research overall: The analysed material was cDNA or gDNA that came from T cells, B-cell-depleted T cells, or PBMCs.

Produced via immunoSEQ multiplex PCR; TCRdb's table is partial and in-frame only. The repertoire holds more than 200,000 clones, with roughly 80% as singletons. CDR3 length equals 12 residues. V gave up 2 bases and J gave up 6 bases, with 8 bases separating them. Germline V gives CDR1 MNHEY, CDR2 SVGAGI. The sequence came from a woman aged 80 or over with acute or convalescent COVID-19. Sequenced: peripheral blood. V usage is TRBV6-5 and J usage is TRBJ2-7, with D perhaps TRBD2 (5 bases). The CDR3 nucleotides read TGTGCCAGCAGTTACGGAGGTATCGAGCAGTACTTC. It encodes CASSYGGIEQYF.